This T cell receptor beta chain was identified during a study of T cell responses to AZD1222 COVID-19 vaccine (dated by TCRdb to about 2021). Concerning the study at large: A total of around 240 trial participants underwent TCR sequencing, of whom 200 to 220 had received two doses of AZD1222 and about 26 had received two doses of the MenACWY control vaccine. Enrollment into the trials was organized by age into subgroups of 18-55, 56-69 and 70-plus years, and those subgroups contained roughly 150, 30 and 60 TCR-sequenced participants, respectively.

Study-wide conclusions, independent of this receptor: Spike-specific TCR breadth and depth rose significantly after two AZD1222 doses compared with day 0 and with MenACWY recipients. Vaccine-associated CD4 TCRs spanned the whole spike protein, with dominant responses in regions 160-218 and 743-854. Because no samples from the day 14 peak response were available, repertoires could be characterized only after the peak T cell response. Conclusions about previously exposed vaccinees were limited because only six AZD1222 recipients were SARS-CoV-2 seropositive at baseline. Participants were mostly white British, with more females than males. The authors suggested clonal diversity may have been underestimated. In the small 56-69-year group, the increase in depth fell short of significance, most likely because of low power. Reportedly, almost half of the unique spike-specific TCRs recognized epitopes lying outside the regions that are mutated in the B.1.351 and B.1.1.7 variants.

Reading the label with the study, this specimen's time point is: about 28 days (+/-7) after the second vaccine dose. AZD1222 recipients whose second dose came at about 4 weeks and those whose second dose came at about 12 weeks were combined into one group, since spike-specific TCR depth and breadth did not differ between the two schedules. Samples from vaccinated people were obtained from the UK trials COV001 and COV002, which included a single-blind randomized controlled phase 2/3 trial of AZD1222 (ChAdOx1 nCoV-19) in healthy adults. Trial participant PBMC samples were collected at day 0 and day 28 after the second dose for TCRbeta chain sequencing. As concerns this clone: Its antigen is currently not known. Per-nucleotide qualities are absent, and no much larger clonotype sits a single base away.

According to the germline V gene, CDR1 reads KGHSH and CDR2 reads LQKENI. Inclusive of the bounding cysteine and phenylalanine, the CDR3 is 14 residues long. Only the CDR3 DNA is retained, 42 bases long and in frame from the first base. V was cut back by 2 bases and J by 6 bases, leaving a gap of 11 bases between them. The CDR3 regions of human TCRbeta chains were analyzed by immunosequencing. For the original study's pipeline: TCRs in the repertoires were matched against a reference library of SARS-CoV-2-specific TCRs that had been generated with the MIRA antigen-specificity platform. Breadth meant the fraction of unique TCRs that were SARS-CoV-2-associated, whereas depth meant the fraction of total T cells that were SARS-CoV-2-associated. Each spike-specific TCR was assigned to its reactive spike region and to a CD4 or CD8 class using the MIRA data. Log10-transformed breadth and depth values were compared by one-way ANOVA with Sidak's multiple comparisons tests. Held by TCRdb, this immuneACCESS table contains in-frame sequences only and omits some clones. Under half of the omission traces to an unresolved V gene where checked; the cause of the rest is unknown. The V and J calls and the clone size are those of that table, but D and trimming were determined from the DNA. The sample table lists roughly 150,000 clones, 80% to 95% of them with a count of one. Jointly, the top ten make up about 6% of the sample.

This clonotype was sampled from an adult who received the AZD1222 COVID-19 vaccine. The V gene is TRBV18 and the J gene is TRBJ2-1; no D gene is confidently identified. This specimen was peripheral blood, taken 28 days after the second AZD1222 dose. CDR3 reads: CASSPEDGPNEQFF. The bases read TGTGCCAGCTCACCAGAGGACGGACCCAATGAGCAGTTCTTC.